Given below is one T cell receptor beta chain in context. Its matching antigen is unknown. PCR employed 60 Vbeta and 13 Jbeta primers. Assay: immunoSEQ multiplex PCR; the TCRdb copy retains only in-frame clones and omits some. The repertoire holds roughly 180,000 clones, with 76% as singletons. The source of the sample is a study of cytomegalovirus exposure and HLA in healthy donors. Study-wide results and limits: Most TCR beta V segments were productive about 90% or about 30% of the time in an earlier analysis. Cytomegalovirus-associated TCR beta chains were listed, numbering some 180. Roughly uniform sequencing depth across donors was assumed, possibly incorrectly.

Germline CDR1 reads SGHNT; CDR2 reads YENEEA. Trimming cost V 5 bases and J 0 bases; bases outside gene matches: 10. This CDR3 region has 16 residues. The V and J genes are TRBV11-3 and TRBJ2-7; 7 nucleotides match TRBD1. The TCR sequence derives from a woman aged 25-40 years in good health and CMV-seropositive. Sequencing used PBMCs. Here the CDR3 DNA reads TGTGCCAGCAGCCCGCGGAGAGGGGGCCCCTCCTACGAGCAGTACTTC. Translation gives CASSPRRGGPSYEQYF.